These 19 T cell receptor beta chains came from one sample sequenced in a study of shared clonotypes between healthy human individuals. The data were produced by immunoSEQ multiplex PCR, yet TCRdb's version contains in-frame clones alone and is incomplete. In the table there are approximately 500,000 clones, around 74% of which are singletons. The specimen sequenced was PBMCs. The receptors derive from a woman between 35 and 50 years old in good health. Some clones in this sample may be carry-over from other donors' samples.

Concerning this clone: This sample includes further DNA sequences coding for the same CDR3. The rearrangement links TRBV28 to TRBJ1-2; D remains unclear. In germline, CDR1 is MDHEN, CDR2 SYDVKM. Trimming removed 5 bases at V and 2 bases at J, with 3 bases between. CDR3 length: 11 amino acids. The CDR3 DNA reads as TGTGCCAGCAGTCTCAACTATGGCTACACCTTC. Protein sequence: CASSLNYGYTF.

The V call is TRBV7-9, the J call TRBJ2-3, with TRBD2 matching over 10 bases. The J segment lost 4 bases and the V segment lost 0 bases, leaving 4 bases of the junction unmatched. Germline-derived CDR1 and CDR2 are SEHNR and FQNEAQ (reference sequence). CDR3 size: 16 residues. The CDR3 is CASSLALAGVSDTQYF. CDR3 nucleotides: TGTGCCAGCAGCTTAGCCCTAGCGGGAGTGTCAGATACGCAGTATTTT.

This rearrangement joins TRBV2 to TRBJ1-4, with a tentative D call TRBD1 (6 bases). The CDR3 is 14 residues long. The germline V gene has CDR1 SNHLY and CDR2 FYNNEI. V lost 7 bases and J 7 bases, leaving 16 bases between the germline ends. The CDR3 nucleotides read TGTGCCAGCAACCAAGAAGGGGGTCTTGAAAAACTGTTTTTT. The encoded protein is CASNQEGGLEKLFF. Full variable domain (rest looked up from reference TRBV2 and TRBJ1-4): EPEVTQTPSHQVTQMGQEVILRCVPISNHLYFYWYRQILGQKVEFLVSFYNNEISEKSEIFDDQFSVERPDGSNFTLKIRSTKLEDSAMYFCASNQEGGLEKLFFGSGTQLSVL.

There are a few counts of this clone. The CDR3 protein is CASSAANSNQPQHF. The CDR3 DNA reads TGTGCCAGTAGTGCCGCGAATAGCAATCAGCCCCAGCATTTT. This sequence joins TRBV19 and TRBJ1-5; D remains ambiguous. CDR1 and CDR2 from the germline V gene are LNHDA and SQIVND (reference sequence). V lost 5 bases and J 0 bases, leaving 8 bases between the germline ends. This CDR3 spans 14 amino acids.

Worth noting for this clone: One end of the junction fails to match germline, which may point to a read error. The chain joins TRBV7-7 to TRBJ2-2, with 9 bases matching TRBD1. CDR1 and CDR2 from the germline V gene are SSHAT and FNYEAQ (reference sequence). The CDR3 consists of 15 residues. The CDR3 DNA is TGTGCTAGCAGCAACTCACAGGGGGCTCACGGGGAGCTGTTTTTT. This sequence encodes CASSNSQGAHGELFF.

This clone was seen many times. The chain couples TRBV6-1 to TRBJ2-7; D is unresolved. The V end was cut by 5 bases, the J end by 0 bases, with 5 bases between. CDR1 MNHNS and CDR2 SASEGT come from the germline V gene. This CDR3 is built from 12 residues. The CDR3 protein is CASSRISYEQYF. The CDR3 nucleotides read TGTGCCAGCAGTCGGATCTCCTACGAGCAGTACTTC.

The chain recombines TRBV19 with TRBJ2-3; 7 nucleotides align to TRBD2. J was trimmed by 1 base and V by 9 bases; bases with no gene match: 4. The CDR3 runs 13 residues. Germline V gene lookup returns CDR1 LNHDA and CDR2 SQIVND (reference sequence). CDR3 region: CASRDYGTDTQYF. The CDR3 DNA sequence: TGTGCCAGCCGGGACTACGGCACAGATACGCAGTATTTT.

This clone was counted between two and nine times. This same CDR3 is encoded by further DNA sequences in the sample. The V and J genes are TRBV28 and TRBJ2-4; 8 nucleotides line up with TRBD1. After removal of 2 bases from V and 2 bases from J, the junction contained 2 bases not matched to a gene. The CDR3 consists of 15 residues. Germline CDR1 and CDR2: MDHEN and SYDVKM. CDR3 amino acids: CASSLGTGTKNIQYF. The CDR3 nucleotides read TGTGCCAGCAGTTTAGGGACAGGAACCAAAAACATTCAGTACTTC.

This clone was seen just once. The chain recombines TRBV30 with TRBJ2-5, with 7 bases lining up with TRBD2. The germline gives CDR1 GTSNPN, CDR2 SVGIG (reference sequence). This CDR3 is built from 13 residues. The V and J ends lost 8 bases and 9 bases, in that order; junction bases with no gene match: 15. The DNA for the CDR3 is TGTGCCACCGCGGGGAGGGAGCGGGGCGCCCAGTACTTC. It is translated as CATAGRERGAQYF.

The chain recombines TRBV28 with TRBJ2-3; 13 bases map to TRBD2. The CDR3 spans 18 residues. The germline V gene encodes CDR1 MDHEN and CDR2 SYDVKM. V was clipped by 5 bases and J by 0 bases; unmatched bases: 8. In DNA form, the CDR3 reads TGTGCCAGCAGTACCCGGACTAGCGGGAGAACTAGCACAGATACGCAGTATTTT. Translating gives CASSTRTSGRTSTDTQYF.

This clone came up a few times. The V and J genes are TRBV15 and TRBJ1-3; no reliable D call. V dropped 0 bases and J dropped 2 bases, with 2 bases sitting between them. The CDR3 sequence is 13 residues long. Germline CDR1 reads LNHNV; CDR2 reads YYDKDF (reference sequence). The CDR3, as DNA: TGTGCCACCAGCAGAGATCCTGGAAACACCATATATTTT. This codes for CATSRDPGNTIYF.

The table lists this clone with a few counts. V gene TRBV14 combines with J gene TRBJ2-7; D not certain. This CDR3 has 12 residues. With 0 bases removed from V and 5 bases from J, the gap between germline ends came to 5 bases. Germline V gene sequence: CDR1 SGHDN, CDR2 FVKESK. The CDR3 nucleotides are TGTGCCAGCAGCCAAGAGGGGAACGAGCAGTACTTC. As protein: CASSQEGNEQYF.

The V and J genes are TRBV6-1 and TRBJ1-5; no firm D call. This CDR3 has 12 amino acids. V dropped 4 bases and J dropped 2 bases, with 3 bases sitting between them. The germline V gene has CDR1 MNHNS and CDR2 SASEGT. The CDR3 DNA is TGTGCCAGCAGTGCCGGCAATCAGCCCCAGCATTTT. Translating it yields CASSAGNQPQHF.

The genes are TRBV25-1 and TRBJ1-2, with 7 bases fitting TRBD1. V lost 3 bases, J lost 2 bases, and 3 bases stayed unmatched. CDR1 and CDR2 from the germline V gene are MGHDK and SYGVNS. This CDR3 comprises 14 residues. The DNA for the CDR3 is TGTGCCAGCAGTGAGAGGGGGCGCAACTATGGCTACACCTTC. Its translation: CASSERGRNYGYTF.

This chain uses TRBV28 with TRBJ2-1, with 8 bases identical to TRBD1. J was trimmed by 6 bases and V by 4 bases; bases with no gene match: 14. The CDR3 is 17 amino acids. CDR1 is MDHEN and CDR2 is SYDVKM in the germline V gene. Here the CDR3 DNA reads TGTGCCAGCAGTTCCCTCCGGGACAGGCATACGACCAATGAGCAGTTCTTC. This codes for CASSSLRDRHTTNEQFF.

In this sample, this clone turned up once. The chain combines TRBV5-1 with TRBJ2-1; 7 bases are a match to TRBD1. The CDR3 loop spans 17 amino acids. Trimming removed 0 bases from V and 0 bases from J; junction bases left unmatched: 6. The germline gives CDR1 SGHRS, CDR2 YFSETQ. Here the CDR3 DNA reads TGCGCCAGCAGCTTGGGGCAGGGGGAGTACTCCTACAATGAGCAGTTCTTC. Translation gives CASSLGQGEYSYNEQFF.

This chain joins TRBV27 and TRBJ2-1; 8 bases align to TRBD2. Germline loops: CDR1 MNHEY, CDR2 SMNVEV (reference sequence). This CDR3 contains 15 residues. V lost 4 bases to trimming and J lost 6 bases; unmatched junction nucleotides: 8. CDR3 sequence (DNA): TGTGCCAGCAGTTCCAACACGCTAGCGGGCAATGAGCAGTTCTTC. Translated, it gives CASSSNTLAGNEQFF.

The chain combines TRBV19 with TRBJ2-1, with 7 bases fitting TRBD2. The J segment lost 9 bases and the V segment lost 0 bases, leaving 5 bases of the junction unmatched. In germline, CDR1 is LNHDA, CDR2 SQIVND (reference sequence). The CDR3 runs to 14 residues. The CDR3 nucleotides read TGTGCCAGTAGTATAGATGGTGGGGGGGGTGAGCAGTTCTTC. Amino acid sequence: CASSIDGGGGEQFF.

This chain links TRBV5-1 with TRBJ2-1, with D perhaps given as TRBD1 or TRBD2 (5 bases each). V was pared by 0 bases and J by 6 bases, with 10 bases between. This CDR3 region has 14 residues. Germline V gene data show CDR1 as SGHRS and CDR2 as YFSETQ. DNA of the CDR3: TGCGCCAGCAGCTTGGCCCGGGACCTCAATGAGCAGTTCTTC. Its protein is CASSLARDLNEQFF. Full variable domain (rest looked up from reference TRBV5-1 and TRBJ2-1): KAGVTQTPRYLIKTRGQQVTLSCSPISGHRSVSWYQQTPGQGLQFLFEYFSETQRNKGNFPGRFSGRQFSNSRSEMNVSTLELGDSALYLCASSLARDLNEQFFGPGTRLTVL.